A selection of T cell receptor beta chains follows, all from one sample in a study of cytomegalovirus exposure and HLA in healthy donors. Only in-frame clones appear in the TCRdb table, and some are missing; sequencing was by immunoSEQ multiplex PCR. The sample yields about 140,000 clones, roughly three quarters seen once. Sequenced material: PBMCs. These TCRs come from a male donor in good health and CMV-seronegative. The CDR3 runs from the conserved cysteine through the conserved F or W.

V gene | CDR3 protein
TRBV7-2 | CASTPQGDRTYEQYF
TRBV30 | CAGDRTMNTEAFF
TRBV7-9 | CASSPRRGTYEQYF
TRBV30 | CAWSPQRDQPQHF
TRBV4-2 | CASSLNLPNGGLAYEQYF
TRBV15 | CATSPGRGYGYTF
TRBV4-1 | CASSQGGRGALNGELFF
TRBV11-2 | CASSPDRGYEQYF
TRBV27 | CASSFFFSDTQYF
TRBV4-1 | CASSQERVNTEAFF
TRBV30 | CAWSLVGQGRSPLHF
TRBV5-1 | CASSSLPTGVEMNTEAFF
TRBV5-1 | CASSFSGGITEAFF
TRBV6-5 | CATVRDRAPYEQYF
TRBV27 | CASSPWDSSNQPQHF
TRBV19 | CASSPGGSYNEQFF
TRBV4-3 | CASSPGGTDTQYF
TRBV28 | CASSLPRVIFSYEQYF
TRBV6-5 | CASSPGTGRIEAFF
TRBV28 | CASSFRGEQFF
TRBV5-6 | CASSFLRTENSPLHF
TRBV4-1 | CASSQDNTGSYEQYF
TRBV13 | CASTMGQGGMNTEAFF
TRBV6-1 | CASSEGGNYGYTF
TRBV6-6 | CASSYSQTPYGYTF
TRBV6-5 | CASSSGLAKNIQYF
TRBV30 | CAWTRDNSYNEQFF
TRBV5-8 | CASSFTQRRNSPLHF
TRBV18 | CASSPGQIYGYTF